A single sample gave rise to the 22 T cell receptor beta chains below, sequenced in a study of blood T cells in healthy people across ages. Next came a second PCR, run for roughly 6 to 11 cycles, which used a sample-barcoded 5' primer along with a J-beta primer mix. TCRdb independently ran MiXCR on the 5' RACE reads; one entry per CDR3 protein. The sample has about 810,000 distinct CDR3 sequences; 35% to 40% are singletons. The sample taken for sequencing was blood. The source of these receptors is a man younger than 35 in good health.

Notes on this clonotype: Given a much more abundant clone one base away, this may be a read error. This rearrangement joins TRBV7-3 to TRBJ2-4, with D possibly TRBD2 on 6 matching bases. The J call may be wrong; the DNA end is better matched by TRBJ2-5. The germline V gene has CDR1 SGHTA and CDR2 FQGTGA. The CDR3 covers 15 residues. The CDR3 nucleotides are TGTGCCAGCAGCTCCGGGACTTCTATAAAGGAGACCCAGTACTTC. As protein: CASSSGTSIKETQYF.

Comment on this clonotype: This CDR3 fails to terminate in the conserved phenylalanine or tryptophan, so it likely reflects a read error. The genes are TRBV12-3 or TRBV12-4 and TRBJ1-1; possible D gene TRBD1, 5 bases. The CDR3 extends over 12 amino acids. Trimming shortened V by 6 bases and J by 7 bases, and 12 bases separated the two germline ends. CDR3 in DNA: TGTGCCAGCAGCCGGGGGGAATTTGAAGCTTTCTTG. Amino acids: CASSRGEFEAFL.

The rearrangement uses TRBV27 and TRBJ2-7; the match to TRBD2 covers 10 bases. The CDR3 covers 15 residues. CDR1 is MNHEY, CDR2 SMNVEV, per germline (reference sequence). Trimming cost V 6 bases and J 3 bases; bases outside gene matches: 8. For the CDR3, the DNA is TGTGCCAGCAGACCTGGACTAGCGGAAATCTACGAGCAGTACTTC. Residues: CASRPGLAEIYEQYF.

This clonotype was detected ten times or more. This sequence joins TRBV20-1 and TRBJ2-7; TRBD2 matches 7 bases. The CDR3 contains 17 residues. V was pared by 0 bases and J by 1 base, with 12 bases of the junction left unmatched. CDR1 is DFQATT and CDR2 is SNEGSKA in the germline V gene (reference sequence). CDR3 sequence: CSARDLIGGSNSYEQYF. The CDR3 bases are TGCAGTGCTAGAGATCTTATTGGCGGGAGTAATTCCTACGAGCAGTACTTC.

The chain employs TRBV5-6 and TRBJ1-4; perhaps TRBD1 as D (5 bases). The CDR3 has 18 residues. The V gene lost 6 bases and the J gene lost 0 bases, with 21 bases spanning the gap. Germline V gives CDR1 SGHDT, CDR2 YYEEEE. The CDR3 spells CASTSTTGRSATNEKLFF. The CDR3 region has the DNA TGTGCCAGCACCAGCACAACAGGTAGATCTGCAACTAATGAAAAACTGTTTTTT.

This clonotype was recorded at least ten times. This rearrangement joins TRBV20-1 to TRBJ2-1, with D possibly TRBD1 on 6 matching bases. The CDR3 has 14 amino acids. The V end lost 5 bases, the J end lost 3 bases, and 14 bases lay between the germline ends. Germline CDR1 reads DFQATT; CDR2 reads SNEGSKA (reference sequence). Here the CDR3 reads CSAPILGGYNEQFF. The CDR3 DNA follows: TGCAGTGCTCCCATACTAGGGGGCTACAATGAGCAGTTCTTC.

As for this clonotype: Just one base apart from a much larger clone, this may be a read error. CDR3 DNA: TGTGCCAGCAGTGCGACTAGCGGGGGGGCGGGATCGTACAATGAGCAGTACTTC. Amino acid sequence: CASSATSGGAGSYNEQYF. V gene TRBV12-3 or TRBV12-4 combines with J gene TRBJ2-1; TRBD2 aligns across 14 bases. The better agreement between TRBJ2-7 and the DNA end casts doubt on the J call. The CDR3 sequence is 18 residues long.

Details on this clonotype: The junction shows a germline mismatch at one end, possibly a read error. The chain links TRBV7-9 to TRBJ1-4, with TRBD1 matching 11 bases. Germline V gene sequence: CDR1 SEHNR, CDR2 FQNEAQ (reference sequence). This CDR3 has 16 residues. This CDR3 reads CAGSPPGQGVYEKLFF. The CDR3 DNA follows: TGTGCCGGCAGCCCTCCGGGACAGGGGGTCTATGAAAAACTGTTTTTT.

As concerns this clonotype: The CDR3 does not end in the conserved phenylalanine or tryptophan, so this is likely a read error. The rearrangement joins TRBV4-2 to TRBJ2-7; 7 bases match TRBD2. The CDR3 totals 15 residues. Germline V gene data show CDR1 as LGHNA and CDR2 as YNFKEQ. V gave up 2 bases and J gave up 6 bases; unmatched junction bases: 10. CDR3 DNA: TGTGCCAGCAGCCAACATCAGCGGGACTTTGGCGAGCAGTACCTC. Translating gives CASSQHQRDFGEQYL.

This clonotype was observed a few times. The rearrangement uses TRBV12-3 or TRBV12-4 and TRBJ2-2, with D possibly being TRBD1 (5 bases). The CDR3 consists of 13 residues. The V end lost 6 bases, the J end lost 4 bases, and 9 bases lay between the germline ends. This chain's CDR3 is CASRWGGTGELFF. The CDR3 DNA sequence: TGTGCCAGCAGATGGGGCGGCACCGGGGAGCTGTTTTTT.

The V and J genes are TRBV20-1 and TRBJ2-5; D gene uncertain. The CDR3 spans 11 residues. Germline V CDR1 and CDR2: DFQATT, SNEGSKA (reference sequence). The V end lost 7 bases, the J end lost 0 bases, and 6 bases lay between the germline ends. DNA of the CDR3: TGCAGTGGATCGCACCAAGAGACCCAGTACTTC. This gives the protein CSGSHQETQYF.

The chain uses TRBV20-1 and TRBJ2-1; 12 bases map to TRBD1. CDR1 is DFQATT and CDR2 is SNEGSKA in the germline V gene (reference sequence). The V and J ends lost 2 bases and 1 base, in that order; junction bases with no gene match: 6. This CDR3 has 17 amino acids. The DNA of the CDR3 is TGCAGTGCTAGATCACCGGGACAGGGGGCGTCCTACAATGAGCAGTTCTTC. Amino acids: CSARSPGQGASYNEQFF.

This clonotype was detected many times. The chain employs TRBV30 and TRBJ2-3; D is uncertain. From germline, CDR1 is GTSNPN and CDR2 SVGIG (reference sequence). V was clipped by 0 bases and J by 5 bases, with 3 bases between them. The CDR3 sequence is 11 residues long. The CDR3 DNA reads TGTGCCTGGAGTGTACGAGATACGCAGTATTTT. As protein: CAWSVRDTQYF.

This rearrangement joins TRBV14 to TRBJ1-1, with D possibly matching TRBD1 (6 bases). The germline V and J ends were trimmed by 4 bases and 1 base, with 10 bases remaining between them. The germline gives CDR1 SGHDN, CDR2 FVKESK. The CDR3 is made up of 14 amino acids. Here the CDR3 DNA reads TGTGCCAGCAGCCGCGGGGGCTCGAACACTGAAGCTTTCTTT. It specifies CASSRGGSNTEAFF. The full variable domain, rest sourced from reference TRBV14 and TRBJ1-1, is EAGVTQFPSHSVIEKGQTVTLRCDPISGHDNLYWYRRVMGKEIKFLLHFVKESKQDESGMPNNRFLAERTGGTYSTLKVQPAELEDSGVYFCASSRGGSNTEAFFGQGTRLTVV.

For the CDR3, the DNA is TGTGCCAGCAGTGAGGCGGGGATTGGCTACACCTTC. It specifies CASSEAGIGYTF. V and J are TRBV2 and TRBJ1-2; no firm D call. The CDR3 is 12 amino acids. Germline CDR1 and CDR2: SNHLY and FYNNEI. V lost 3 bases to trimming and J lost 7 bases, with 9 bases between them.

The chain links TRBV20-1 to TRBJ1-3; tentative D call: TRBD1 (5 bases). The germline V gene has CDR1 DFQATT and CDR2 SNEGSKA (reference sequence). CDR3 length: 14 amino acids. The V end was cut by 5 bases, the J end by 1 base, with 12 bases between. The CDR3 reads CSAERDRSGNTIYF. CDR3 in DNA: TGCAGTGCTGAACGAGACAGATCTGGAAACACCATATATTTT.

The rearrangement links TRBV11-1 to TRBJ1-5, with a tentative D call TRBD1 (5 bases). The CDR3 covers 20 residues. CDR1 and CDR2 from the germline V gene are SGHAT and FQDESV (reference sequence). V lost 3 bases and J lost 2, with 26 bases in between. CDR3 sequence: CASSFLLPVCGGTGNQPQHF. The CDR3 coding sequence is TGTGCCAGCAGCTTTCTCCTCCCCGTGTGTGGGGGGACCGGCAATCAGCCCCAGCATTTT.

The chain links TRBV28 to TRBJ2-2; D not resolved. Germline values: CDR1 MDHEN, CDR2 SYDVKM. V lost 3 bases, J lost 1 base, and 9 bases lay in between. The CDR3 totals 15 residues. CDR3 protein: CASSFGGMNTGELFF. The DNA of the CDR3 is TGTGCCAGCAGTTTTGGCGGAATGAACACCGGGGAGCTGTTTTTT.

This chain links TRBV4-3 with TRBJ1-6, with D possibly matching TRBD1 (6 bases). The length of the CDR3 is 19 residues. Trimming left V 1 base short and J 2 bases short, with 18 bases between. Germline V CDR1 and CDR2: LGHNA, YSLEER. Here the CDR3 DNA reads TGCGCCAGCAGCCAAGCCGCCCCAACCTGGACAGCCTATAATTCACCCCTCCACTTT. Translating it yields CASSQAAPTWTAYNSPLHF.

The V and J genes are TRBV4-1 and TRBJ1-6; possible D gene TRBD1, 6 bases. The CDR3 extends over 17 amino acids. CDR1 is MGHRA, CDR2 YSYEKL, per germline. Trimming stripped 0 bases from V and 5 bases from J, with 14 bases between. This CDR3 reads CASSQEWGGDNNSPLHF. For the CDR3, the DNA is TGCGCCAGCAGCCAAGAGTGGGGAGGGGACAATAATTCACCCCTCCACTTT.

The chain is built from TRBV20-1 and TRBJ2-7; weak D call: TRBD1 (5 bases). The CDR3 loop spans 13 amino acids. The V and J ends lost 6 bases and 2 bases respectively, with 14 bases between them. Germline-derived CDR1 and CDR2 are DFQATT and SNEGSKA (reference sequence). The chain's CDR3 is CSASLGLTYEQYF. For the CDR3, the DNA is TGCAGTGCCTCTTTGGGGCTCACCTACGAGCAGTACTTC.

This clonotype was found a few times. This chain links TRBV5-1 with TRBJ2-1, with 9 bases that match TRBD1. Germline loops: CDR1 SGHRS, CDR2 YFSETQ. The CDR3 runs to 17 residues. V trimming: 2 bases; J trimming: 0 bases; junction bases outside the gene matches: 6. CDR3 sequence: CASSLRGQGSSYNEQFF. The CDR3 coding sequence is TGCGCCAGCAGCTTACGTGGACAGGGGAGCTCCTACAATGAGCAGTTCTTC.